This passage covers 27 T cell receptor beta chains from one sample sequenced in a study of blood T cell repertoires in COVID-19. Only in-frame clones appear in the TCRdb table, and some are missing; sequencing was by immunoSEQ multiplex PCR. The data show roughly 59,000 clones, 76% seen once. Sequencing used peripheral blood. The source of these receptors is a woman in her 50s with active or convalescent COVID-19.

The rearrangement joins TRBV19 to TRBJ2-5; the match to TRBD1 covers 8 bases. Trimming removed 5 bases from V and 5 bases from J; junction bases left unmatched: 7. Per germline, CDR1 LNHDA and CDR2 SQIVND (reference sequence). The CDR3 is 14 residues long. Here the CDR3 reads CASSQQGAGETQYF. The CDR3 bases are TGTGCCAGTAGTCAGCAGGGGGCAGGGGAGACCCAGTACTTC.

This chain joins TRBV10-3 and TRBJ1-6; 7 bases agree with TRBD1. The germline gives CDR1 ENHRY, CDR2 SYGVKD. The CDR3 is made up of 15 amino acids. The J segment lost 7 bases and the V segment lost 3 bases, leaving 6 bases of the junction unmatched. The DNA for the CDR3 is TGTGCCATCAGTGATGAGGACAGGAGGAATTCACCCCTCCACTTT. This translates into CAISDEDRRNSPLHF.

This clone was seen just once. The V call is TRBV10-3, the J call TRBJ1-3; 8 nucleotides match TRBD1. Losses at the gene ends were 4 bases for V and 7 bases for J; bases not matched to a gene: 6. Germline CDR1 ENHRY, CDR2 SYGVKD. The CDR3 consists of 14 residues. CDR3 DNA: TGTGCCATCAGTGTACTCCAGGGGGCTAACACCATATATTTT. Its protein is CAISVLQGANTIYF.

This chain's CDR3 is CASSRKTGGSAYGYTF. CDR3 bases: TGTGCCAGCTCACGGAAAACAGGGGGCTCGGCCTATGGCTACACCTTC. This chain uses TRBV18 with TRBJ1-2, with TRBD1 matching 9 bases. Germline CDR1 reads KGHSH; CDR2 reads LQKENI. This CDR3 has 16 residues. V lost 4 bases to trimming and J lost 4 bases; unmatched junction nucleotides: 10.

The chain combines TRBV24-1 with TRBJ1-2; TRBD1 matches at 7 bases. V lost 3 bases to trimming and J lost 7 bases; unmatched junction nucleotides: 4. The CDR3 has 13 amino acids. CDR1 and CDR2 from the germline V gene are KGHDR and SFDVKD. Here the CDR3 DNA reads TGTGCCACCAGTGATAACAGGGGCCGTGGCTACACCTTC. Protein sequence: CATSDNRGRGYTF.

This chain links TRBV6-5 with TRBJ2-1, with TRBD2 matching over 8 bases. The V segment lost 8 bases and the J segment 0 bases; nucleotides outside the gene matches: 6. The CDR3 has 15 residues. Germline CDR1 is MNHEY and CDR2 is SVGAGI. Here the CDR3 reads CASVTGRASYNEQFF. The CDR3 DNA sequence: TGTGCCAGCGTGACCGGGAGGGCCTCCTACAATGAGCAGTTCTTC.

This clone came up a few times. The chain has TRBV28 and TRBJ2-1; the match to TRBD1 covers 8 bases. This CDR3 region has 13 residues. Per germline, CDR1 MDHEN and CDR2 SYDVKM. V shed 11 bases and J 8 bases; nucleotides not matched to a gene: 11. The CDR3 here is CASSGTGKDEQFF. The DNA for the CDR3 is TGTGCCTCCTCCGGGACAGGCAAAGATGAGCAGTTCTTC.

The chain employs TRBV9 and TRBJ2-1, with 15 positions matching TRBD2. Germline trimming cut 2 bases from V and 0 bases from J; bases unmatched to any gene: 6. The CDR3 totals 19 residues. From germline, CDR1 is SGDLS and CDR2 YYNGEE. The CDR3 sequence is CASSVAGLAGGSSYNEQFF. In DNA, the CDR3 is TGTGCCAGCAGCGTGGCGGGACTAGCGGGAGGTTCCTCCTACAATGAGCAGTTCTTC.

The CDR3 loop reads CASSLSLRGEPRELFF. Here the CDR3 DNA reads TGCGCCAGCAGCTTGAGTTTACGGGGAGAGCCAAGGGAGCTGTTTTTT. V usage is TRBV5-1 and J usage is TRBJ2-2; perhaps TRBD2 as D (5 bases). The CDR3 loop spans 16 amino acids. The germline V gene has CDR1 SGHRS and CDR2 YFSETQ. The V gene lost 1 base and the J gene lost 9 bases, with 19 bases spanning the gap.

CDR3 DNA: TGTGCCAGCAGTTTACGGGACATCACAGATACGCAGTATTTT. Translation gives CASSLRDITDTQYF. The gene calls are TRBV27 and TRBJ2-3, with D possibly matching TRBD1 (6 bases). Germline V CDR1 and CDR2: MNHEY, SMNVEV (reference sequence). The length of the CDR3 is 14 residues. V gave up 2 bases and J gave up 2 bases, with 8 bases separating them.

CDR3: CATSITLPGQGTDTQYF. The CDR3 bases are TGTGCCACCAGCATAACCCTCCCGGGACAGGGCACAGATACGCAGTATTTT. This sequence joins TRBV15 and TRBJ2-3; TRBD1 aligns across 8 bases. Germline CDR1 is LNHNV and CDR2 is YYDKDF (reference sequence). This CDR3 contains 17 residues. V lost 4 bases and J lost 1; bases outside the gene matches: 10.

This clone was detected only a few times. The V gene is TRBV6-5, the J gene TRBJ1-1; TRBD1 matches at 7 bases. V trimming: 8 bases; J trimming: 9 bases; junction bases outside the gene matches: 9. There are 12 residues in the CDR3. CDR1 is MNHEY, CDR2 SVGAGI, per germline. CDR3 amino acids: CASRSRGLQAFF. Here the CDR3 DNA reads TGTGCCAGCCGTTCGAGGGGGCTCCAAGCTTTCTTT.

This sequence joins TRBV2 and TRBJ1-1, with D unresolved. V shed 6 bases and J shed 6 bases, with 17 bases lying between them. The CDR3 runs 14 residues. The germline V gene has CDR1 SNHLY and CDR2 FYNNEI. DNA for the CDR3: TGTGCCAGCAGCCACGAGAGTCGGGGTTCTGAAGCTTTCTTT. It translates to CASSHESRGSEAFF.

This clone has more than one count but fewer than ten. The CDR3 here is CATSRGTSQGTQYF. CDR3 DNA: TGTGCCACCAGCAGAGGGACTAGCCAGGGTACGCAGTATTTT. This chain joins TRBV15 and TRBJ2-3; 8 nucleotides agree with TRBD2. The CDR3 runs 14 residues. Germline CDR1 is LNHNV and CDR2 is YYDKDF (reference sequence). V was clipped by 1 base and J by 8 bases; unmatched bases: 5.

This chain joins TRBV4-2 and TRBJ1-2, with 9 bases matching TRBD1. V lost 4 bases and J lost 7; bases outside the gene matches: 13. There are 16 residues in the CDR3. Per germline, CDR1 LGHNA and CDR2 YNFKEQ. The CDR3 is CASSPRDRDLRGGYTF. The CDR3 nucleotides are TGTGCCAGCAGCCCCCGGGACAGGGATCTGCGTGGTGGCTACACCTTC.

The V and J genes are TRBV5-4 and TRBJ1-3; D call uncertain. CDR1 and CDR2 from the germline V gene are SGHNT and YYREEE (reference sequence). This CDR3 spans 15 amino acids. Trimming shortened V by 8 bases and J by 3 bases, and 18 bases separated the two germline ends. The CDR3 nucleotides read TGTGCCAGTTCGCGAGATGGTCTAAGTGGAAACACCATATATTTT. Translation gives CASSRDGLSGNTIYF.

This clone was detected ten times or more. The rearrangement links TRBV6-5 to TRBJ2-7; TRBD1 agrees at 8 bases. Germline assignment: CDR1 MNHEY and CDR2 SVGAGI. V lost 6 bases and J lost 5; bases outside the gene matches: 6. CDR3 size: 13 residues. CDR3 DNA: TGTGCCAGCAGCCGCAGGGGGCGCGACGAGCAGTACTTC. Translating gives CASSRRGRDEQYF.

This clone showed up just a few times. The chain couples TRBV15 to TRBJ1-2; 7 bases agree with TRBD1. The V gene's germline CDR1 is LNHNV and CDR2 YYDKDF (reference sequence). V shed 3 bases, J shed 8 bases, and the junction held 6 bases outside the gene matches. The CDR3 covers 13 residues. CDR3 nucleotide sequence: TGTGCCACCAGCAGCCTAGGGGGCGGCGGCTACACCTTC. Its translation is CATSSLGGGGYTF. Supplemented by reference TRBV15 and TRBJ1-2, the full variable domain reads DAMVIQNPRYQVTQFGKPVTLSCSQTLNHNVMYWYQQKSSQAPKLLFHYYDKDFNNEADTPDNFQSRRPNTSFCFLDIRSPGLGDTAMYLCATSSLGGGGYTFGSGTRLTVV.

The chain couples TRBV5-1 to TRBJ1-2; D is unresolved. The germline V and J ends were trimmed by 0 bases and 4 bases, with 13 bases remaining between them. Germline lookup yields CDR1 SGHRS and CDR2 YFSETQ. The CDR3 length is 15 residues. CDR3: CASSLDLVEGYGYTF. CDR3 coding DNA: TGCGCCAGCAGCTTGGACCTCGTCGAGGGCTATGGCTACACCTTC.

This clone was found once. V and J are TRBV9 and TRBJ2-3, with 9 bases lining up with TRBD2. The CDR3 has 15 residues. The V segment lost 6 bases and the J segment 4 bases; nucleotides outside the gene matches: 9. CDR1 and CDR2 from the germline V gene are SGDLS and YYNGEE. The CDR3 DNA reads as TGTGCCAGCACCAGTAGCGGGAGTTGGGCAGATACGCAGTATTTT. It translates to CASTSSGSWADTQYF.

The chain has TRBV12-5 and TRBJ1-5; D is unclear. Germline values: CDR1 LGHNT, CDR2 FRNRAP. V was shortened by 0 bases and J by 0 bases, with 12 bases between the two germline ends. The CDR3 covers 17 residues. The CDR3 DNA reads as TGTGCTAGTGGTTTGGTAGTAGGGAGGTATAGCAATCAGCCCCAGCATTTT. It yields the protein CASGLVVGRYSNQPQHF. Full variable domain (missing parts from reference TRBV12-5 and TRBJ1-5): DARVTQTPRHKVTEMGQEVTMRCQPILGHNTVFWYRQTMMQGLELLAYFRNRAPLDDSGMPKDRFSAEMPDATLATLKIQPSEPRDSAVYFCASGLVVGRYSNQPQHFGDGTRLSIL.

This chain joins TRBV28 and TRBJ2-7; D not resolved. This CDR3 comprises 13 residues. V was shortened by 7 bases and J by 6 bases, with 16 bases between the two germline ends. Germline V lookup: CDR1 MDHEN, CDR2 SYDVKM. CDR3 region: CASTPSGRAEQYF. CDR3 nucleotides: TGTGCCAGCACCCCCTCGGGTCGCGCCGAGCAGTACTTC. The full variable domain, with the rest looked up from reference TRBV28 and TRBJ2-7, is DVKVTQSSRYLVKRTGEKVFLECVQDMDHENMFWYRQDPGLGLRLIYFSYDVKMKEKGDIPEGYSVSREKKERFSLILESASTNQTSMYLCASTPSGRAEQYFGPGTRLTVT.

This chain connects TRBV4-3 to TRBJ2-1, with 9 bases aligning to TRBD2. Germline-derived CDR1 and CDR2 are LGHNA and YSLEER. CDR3 length equals 19 residues. V lost 1 base and J lost 1; bases outside the gene matches: 11. CDR3 DNA sequence: TGCGCCAGCAGCCAAGCTACATCGGCGGGACTAGCATCCTACAATGAGCAGTTCTTC. It yields the protein CASSQATSAGLASYNEQFF.

The rearrangement uses TRBV6-2 or TRBV6-3 and TRBJ1-1; TRBD1 is a possible D gene (6 bases). Germline V gives CDR1 MNHEY, CDR2 SVGEGT. Between the trimmed V and J ends, which lost 5 bases and 6 bases, there was a span of 13 bases. The CDR3 consists of 13 residues. This CDR3 is CASSRTGRPEAFF. As DNA, the CDR3 is TGTGCCAGCAGTCGAACAGGGCGCCCTGAAGCTTTCTTT.

This clone was recorded only once. The chain couples TRBV7-8 to TRBJ1-5; D is ambiguous. This CDR3 comprises 12 residues. Trimming removed 5 bases at V and 7 bases at J, with 9 bases between. Germline lookup yields CDR1 SGHVS and CDR2 FQNEAQ. CDR3 sequence (DNA): TGTGCCAGCAGCCCCGTTAAACAGCCCCAGCATTTT. As protein: CASSPVKQPQHF.

The gene calls are TRBV3-1 (or the pseudogene TRBV3-2) and TRBJ1-2; D possibly corresponds to TRBD1 (6 bases). This CDR3 has 15 residues. The V gene's germline CDR1 is LGHDT and CDR2 YNNKEL (reference sequence). Trimming pared 3 bases from V and 7 bases from J, leaving 18 bases between. Written as DNA, the CDR3 is TGTGCCAGCAGCCAGGTCCTAGGACAGTATGGTGGCTACACCTTC. Translating gives CASSQVLGQYGGYTF.

The V gene is TRBV27, the J gene TRBJ1-1; D call uncertain. CDR3 length: 15 residues. Trimming stripped 5 bases from V and 1 base from J, with 14 bases between. The germline CDR1 and CDR2 sequences are MNHEY and SMNVEV (reference sequence). CDR3 sequence: CASSPQISTNTEAFF. DNA of the CDR3: TGTGCCAGCAGTCCCCAGATCTCAACGAACACTGAAGCTTTCTTT.